A selection of T cell receptor beta chains follows, all from one sample in a study of patients and donors after allogeneic stem cell transplantation. MiXCR, applied by TCRdb to the RT-PCR reads, yields one record per CDR3 protein. The sample lists 920,000 or so distinct CDR3 sequences; roughly 18% were seen once. Sequenced: blood, either unsorted or a sorted T cell fraction (not recorded which). The receptors derive from a human donor who was either an allogeneic HSCT recipient or a stem cell or donor lymphocyte infusion donor (not recorded which). It is not recorded whose cells these are; they may come from a transplant donor. Each CDR3 is given with its conserved first and last residue. The D gene is left open where the match is weak. Only part of the rows carry a size: once, few, many, or a class if the clone is expanded.

>TRBD2|-|TRBJ2-1|TRBV12-3/TRBV12-4
CASRQLAGTYNEQFF
TGTGCCAGCAGGCAACTAGCGGGCACTTACAATGAGCAGTTCTTC
>-|-|TRBJ2-6|TRBV29-1
CSVDISGSGANVLTF
TGCAGCGTTGATATTTCGGGCTCTGGGGCCAACGTCCTGACTTTC
>TRBD2|few|TRBJ2-3|TRBV27
CASSHRLASTDTQYF
TGTGCCAGCAGTCACCGACTAGCGAGCACAGATACGCAGTATTTT
>TRBD2|-|TRBJ2-7|TRBV9
CASSVAGLAGGEQYF
TGTGCCAGCAGCGTAGCAGGGCTAGCGGGGGGCGAGCAGTACTTC
>-|-|TRBJ2-2|TRBV30
CAWSVRDTGELFF
TGTGCCTGGAGTGTTAGGGACACCGGGGAGCTGTTTTTT
>-|few|TRBJ1-2|TRBV10-3
CAISPDGDGYTF
TGTGCCATCAGTCCCGACGGAGATGGCTACACCTTC
>-|-|TRBJ2-1|TRBV27
CASSHRTIYNEQFF
TGTGCCAGCAGTCATCGTACGATCTACAATGAGCAGTTCTTC
>TRBD2|-|TRBJ2-2|TRBV6-1
CASSTLTSGPNTGELFF
TGTGCCAGCAGTACGTTGACTAGCGGGCCGAACACCGGGGAGCTGTTTTTT
>-|-|TRBJ2-6|TRBV5-5
CASSFGSSALSGANVLTF
TGTGCCAGCAGCTTCGGCTCTAGCGCGCTCTCTGGGGCCAACGTCCTGACTTTC
>-|-|TRBJ1-1|TRBV4-3
CASSSDRIGAFF
TGCGCCAGCAGCTCAGACAGGATAGGGGCTTTCTTT
>TRBD2|once|TRBJ2-7|TRBV5-1
CASSSGTISYEQYF
TGCGCCAGCAGCTCCGGGACTATCTCCTACGAGCAGTACTTC
>-|few|TRBJ2-1|TRBV6-7
CASTAGRQFF
TGTGCCAGCACCGCAGGTCGACAGTTCTTC
>-|-|TRBJ2-5|TRBV4-2
CASSQVKGGETQYF
TGTGCCAGCAGCCAAGTGAAGGGGGGAGAGACCCAGTACTTC
>-|few|TRBJ1-5|TRBV2
CASSDSGNQPQHF
TGTGCCAGCAGTGACAGTGGCAATCAGCCCCAGCATTTT
>-|few|TRBJ1-2|TRBV20-1
CSARVGGRVNYGYTF
TGCAGTGCTAGAGTGGGGGGCAGAGTTAACTATGGCTACACCTTC